This TCR beta chain was recovered during a study of somatic mutations in cytotoxic T cells in rheumatoid arthritis. CDR1 is WSHSY and CDR2 is SAAADI in the germline V gene. The CDR3 runs to 16 residues. With 4 bases removed from V and 5 bases from J, the gap between germline ends came to 20 bases. TCRdb's copy holds only in-frame clones and misses some; the assay was immunoSEQ multiplex PCR. The sample lists under 20,000 clones; about 85% were seen once. The sample taken for sequencing was CD8+ T cells sorted from blood. The gene calls are TRBV10-2 and TRBJ2-5; the D gene is possibly TRBD2 (5 bases). The origin of this receptor is a woman aged 35 to 49 with rheumatoid arthritis. CDR3 sequence reads: CASSGTPPGIGETQYF. In nucleotides, the CDR3 is TGCGCCAGCAGTGGGACTCCGCCTGGGATAGGGGAGACCCAGTACTTC.